The 20 T cell receptor beta chains reported below all come from one sample, sequenced in a study of cytomegalovirus exposure and HLA in healthy donors. Data came from immunoSEQ multiplex PCR; TCRdb stores just in-frame clones and leaves some out. The repertoire has approximately 56,000 clones, around 90% of them found once; the top ten carry over 0.95%. The sample taken for sequencing was PBMCs. Receptors were obtained from a man aged 18 to 29 in good health and CMV-seronegative.

This chain uses TRBV10-3 with TRBJ2-7; maybe TRBD2 (5 bases). CDR3 size: 17 residues. CDR1 and CDR2 from the germline V gene are ENHRY and SYGVKD. Trimming removed 0 bases from V and 0 bases from J, with 15 bases in between. The CDR3 loop is CAISESYPGSSSYEQYF. DNA of the CDR3: TGTGCCATCAGTGAGTCCTATCCGGGATCTAGCTCCTACGAGCAGTACTTC.

J is TRBJ1-2 and V is TRBV27; 8 bases are a match to TRBD1. CDR3 length: 13 residues. Germline loops: CDR1 MNHEY, CDR2 SMNVEV (reference sequence). J lost 8 bases, V lost 5 bases, and 7 bases had no gene match. As DNA, the CDR3 is TGTGCCAGCAGTCCCCAGGGGGCGGGGGGCTACACCTTC. Its translation: CASSPQGAGGYTF.

Details on this clone: The same CDR3 can be traced to other DNA sequences in this sample. The V gene is TRBV7-6, the J gene TRBJ1-5, with D maybe TRBD1 (5 bases). The CDR3 runs 17 residues. With 1 base removed from V and 1 base from J, the gap between germline ends came to 14 bases. The germline CDR1 and CDR2 sequences are SGHVS and FNYEAQ. The CDR3 DNA reads as TGTGCCAGCAGCTTAGGGGTTCGGGGGATGAGCAATCAGCCCCAGCATTTT. As protein: CASSLGVRGMSNQPQHF.

The rearrangement links TRBV21-1 to TRBJ2-1; the table calls TRBD2, which could not be checked here. TRBV21-1 is a listed pseudogene. The CDR3 loop spans 13 amino acids. In nucleotides, the CDR3 is TGTGCCAGCGAGACTCTCGCACTCAATGAGCAGTTCTTC. Protein product: CASETLALNEQFF.

This rearrangement joins TRBV6-5 to TRBJ2-1; 8 positions match TRBD2. This CDR3 contains 14 residues. Germline V gene lookup returns CDR1 MNHEY and CDR2 SVGAGI. V lost 3 bases, J lost 6 bases, and 4 bases stayed unmatched. The CDR3, as DNA: TGTGCCAGCAGTTATACGGGACTAGGCAATGAGCAGTTCTTC. Translating gives CASSYTGLGNEQFF.

This clone was detected only once. The rearrangement uses TRBV28 and TRBJ1-2; 7 positions match TRBD1. This CDR3 is built from 13 residues. Germline lookup yields CDR1 MDHEN and CDR2 SYDVKM. The V gene end was trimmed by 6 bases and the J gene end by 1 base; junction bases not matched to a gene: 2. CDR3 DNA: TGTGCCAGCAGGACAGGGTTTAACTATGGCTACACCTTC. Protein sequence: CASRTGFNYGYTF.

The rearrangement joins TRBV7-2 to TRBJ2-5; tentatively, D is TRBD1 (5 bases). Germline CDR1 SGHTA, CDR2 FQGNSA. Trimming removed 5 bases at V and 5 bases at J, with 9 bases between. This CDR3 comprises 12 residues. CDR3 protein: CASSGKGETQYF. CDR3 DNA sequence: TGTGCCAGCAGCGGGAAGGGGGAGACCCAGTACTTC.

A remark on this clone: Germline and junction disagree at one end, which may indicate a read error. The J gene is TRBJ2-5, the V gene TRBV7-7, with 8 bases that match TRBD2. From germline, CDR1 is SSHAT and CDR2 FNYEAQ (reference sequence). The CDR3 extends over 14 amino acids. This CDR3 is CASSLVAGGETQYF. DNA of the CDR3: TGTGCTAGCAGCTTAGTGGCGGGGGGAGAGACCCAGTACTTC.

This clone has only one observation. Because the CDR3's place on the DNA is in doubt, the DNA is left out and the CDR3 is given as listed by TCRdb. The rearrangement uses TRBV27 and TRBJ2-1; the table's D call of TRBD2 was not tested on the DNA. 14 amino acids form the CDR3, both terminal residues included. Germline V gene lookup returns CDR1 MNHEY and CDR2 SMNVEV (reference sequence). CDR3 sequence reads: CASSSSGDYWQQFF.

The chain uses TRBV13 and TRBJ1-2; 7 bases are a match to TRBD1. Germline loops: CDR1 PRHDT, CDR2 FYEKMQ (reference sequence). V dropped 5 bases and J dropped 6; count of bases not matched to a gene: 6. The CDR3 is 13 amino acids. The DNA of the CDR3 is TGTGCCAGCAGCCATGACAGGGTGGATGGCTACACCTTC. Residues: CASSHDRVDGYTF.

This sequence joins TRBV7-2 and TRBJ2-1; 9 bases map to TRBD2. The V gene end was trimmed by 5 bases and the J gene end by 7 bases; junction bases not matched to a gene: 9. Germline V gene data show CDR1 as SGHTA and CDR2 as FQGNSA. The CDR3 loop spans 15 amino acids. The CDR3 DNA sequence: TGTGCCAGCAGCCTTATAGCGGGAGTTGGAAATGAGCAGTTCTTC. Translating it yields CASSLIAGVGNEQFF.

This rearrangement joins TRBV1 to TRBJ2-1; TRBD2 was called by the table and not checked on the DNA. TRBV1 is recorded as a pseudogene. The CDR3 is 15 residues long. CDR3 sequence (DNA): TGCACCAGCAGCCACGGGACTTCTTCCTACAATGAGCAGTTCTTC. Amino acids: CTSSHGTSSYNEQFF.

The gene calls are TRBV27 and TRBJ1-4; 9 bases line up with TRBD1. CDR1 and CDR2 from the germline V gene are MNHEY and SMNVEV (reference sequence). The CDR3 consists of 14 residues. V gave up 5 bases and J gave up 7 bases; unmatched junction bases: 5. CDR3 bases: TGTGCCAGCAGTGTCGGACAGGGGACTGAAAAACTGTTTTTT. Protein sequence: CASSVGQGTEKLFF. The full variable domain, completed using reference TRBV27 and TRBJ1-4, is EAQVTQNPRYLITVTGKKLTVTCSQNMNHEYMSWYRQDPGLGLRQIYYSMNVEVTDKGDVPEGYKVSRKEKRNFPLILESPSPNQTSLYFCASSVGQGTEKLFFGSGTQLSVL.

This chain links TRBV11-2 with TRBJ2-7; D perhaps matches TRBD1 (5 bases). Germline V gene sequence: CDR1 SGHAT, CDR2 FQNNGV. The CDR3 runs to 14 residues. V lost 5 bases, J lost 2 bases, and 13 bases lay in between. In nucleotides, the CDR3 is TGTGCCAGCAGCCGATCAGGGTTGACCTACGAGCAGTACTTC. As protein: CASSRSGLTYEQYF.

This sequence joins TRBV11-2 and TRBJ2-7; a possible D gene is TRBD1 (5 bases). V lost 1 base, J lost 2 bases, and 9 bases lay in between. Germline loops: CDR1 SGHAT, CDR2 FQNNGV. The CDR3 covers 14 residues. Written as DNA, the CDR3 is TGTGCCAGCAGCTTAGCCCAGGGCACCTACGAGCAGTACTTC. Translating it yields CASSLAQGTYEQYF.

V and J are TRBV6-6 and TRBJ1-5; the match to TRBD1 covers 8 bases. After removal of 2 bases from V and 6 bases from J, the junction contained 9 bases not matched to a gene. Germline V gene data show CDR1 as MNHNY and CDR2 as SVGAGI (reference sequence). This CDR3 has 16 residues. The CDR3 reads CASSYTQGVGGQPQHF. CDR3 DNA: TGTGCCAGCAGTTACACACAGGGGGTGGGAGGTCAGCCCCAGCATTTT.

This rearrangement joins TRBV16 to TRBJ1-5; unclear D gene. Per germline, CDR1 KGHSY and CDR2 FQNENV. The V end was cut by 7 bases, the J end by 1 base, with 11 bases between. The CDR3 is 14 residues long. The chain's CDR3 is CASNRTRSNQPQHF. DNA of the CDR3: TGTGCCAGCAACCGAACCCGGAGCAATCAGCCCCAGCATTTT. The full variable domain, its missing parts supplied by reference TRBV16 and TRBJ1-5, is GEEVAQTPKHLVRGEGQKAKLYCAPIKGHSYVFWYQQVLKNEFKFLISFQNENVFDETGMPKERFSAKCLPNSPCSLEIQATKLEDSAVYFCASNRTRSNQPQHFGDGTRLSIL.

This clone was recorded only once. The CDR3 DNA reads as TGTGCCAGTAGTTCATGGACATCAACTAATGAAAAACTGTTTTTT. Protein product: CASSSWTSTNEKLFF. The chain links TRBV19 to TRBJ1-4; tentatively, D is TRBD1 (5 bases). This CDR3 has 15 amino acids. V was trimmed by 5 bases and J by 0 bases, leaving 10 bases between them. Germline V gene sequence: CDR1 LNHDA, CDR2 SQIVND (reference sequence).

The rearrangement joins TRBV5-6 to TRBJ2-7; the D is unclear. Germline assignment: CDR1 SGHDT and CDR2 YYEEEE. V lost 3 bases, J lost 3 bases, and 22 bases lay in between. This CDR3 contains 17 residues. The CDR3 spells CASSYRVLAAGGYEQYF. The DNA for the CDR3 is TGTGCCAGCAGCTACCGAGTTCTTGCGGCCGGCGGCTACGAGCAGTACTTC.

The chain employs TRBV19 and TRBJ2-3; tentative D call: TRBD1 (7 bases). CDR1 is LNHDA and CDR2 is SQIVND in the germline V gene (reference sequence). V lost 6 bases and J lost 2, with 15 bases in between. The CDR3 length is 15 residues. For the CDR3, the DNA is TGTGCCAGTAGCCCCTCGGAGGGGGCCACAGATACGCAGTATTTT. Amino acids: CASSPSEGATDTQYF.